Each of the 8 T cell receptor beta chains below was sequenced from the same sample in a study of T cells after yellow fever vaccination. TCRdb reprocessed the 5' RACE reads with MiXCR, giving one entry per CDR3 protein. The table lists some 320,000 distinct CDR3 sequences, 9.5% to 12% of them singletons, with about 3% in the top ten. Here the sequenced sample was CD4+ T cells sorted from PBMCs, taken 45 days after the yellow fever booster vaccination. Receptors originate from a man between 18 and 35 years old who received the YFV17D yellow fever vaccine.

The sample holds many counts of this clonotype. The chain couples TRBV23-1 to TRBJ2-7; TRBD1 matches at 7 bases. TRBV23-1 is identified as an open reading frame with a role that is uncertain. The CDR3 has 15 amino acids. V lost 0 bases to trimming and J lost 0 bases; unmatched junction nucleotides: 2. The CDR3 DNA follows: TGCGCCAGCAGTCAATCGGGACAGAACTCCTACGAGCAGTACGTC. Translated, it gives CASSQSGQNSYEQYV.

This clonotype has more than one count but fewer than ten. The chain carries TRBV7-9 and TRBJ2-5; D is perhaps TRBD1 or TRBD2 (6 bases each). The CDR3 is made up of 19 amino acids. V was cut by 5 bases and J by 3 bases, with 28 bases left in between. Germline loops: CDR1 SEHNR, CDR2 FQNEAQ (reference sequence). CDR3 DNA sequence: TGTGCCAGCAGCACATCGGGGGCGCTCAAACTGCCGGGCAAAGAGACCCAGTACTTC. Translation: CASSTSGALKLPGKETQYF.

This chain connects TRBV10-3 to TRBJ1-1; tentatively, D is TRBD1 (5 bases). The CDR3 length is 13 residues. Between the trimmed V and J ends, which lost 2 bases and 4 bases, there was a span of 8 bases. Germline loops: CDR1 ENHRY, CDR2 SYGVKD. The CDR3 sequence is CAISEVGGTEAFF. CDR3 nucleotide sequence: TGTGCCATCAGTGAGGTGGGGGGCACTGAAGCTTTCTTT.

The chain uses TRBV12-3 or TRBV12-4 and TRBJ2-5; TRBD2 is a possible D gene (6 bases). Trimming removed 4 bases from V and 0 bases from J, with 12 bases in between. CDR3 length: 15 residues. As DNA, the CDR3 is TGTGCCAGCAGTTACCGGGGGAGGTACCAAGAGACCCAGTACTTC. Its translation is CASSYRGRYQETQYF.

This clonotype was seen at least ten times. The chain carries TRBV19 and TRBJ2-1, with 11 bases identical to TRBD2. Trimming cost V 5 bases and J 0 bases; bases outside gene matches: 9. Germline V gene lookup returns CDR1 LNHDA and CDR2 SQIVND (reference sequence). The CDR3 is made up of 18 amino acids. CDR3 in DNA: TGTGCCAGTAGTCCCCGACTAGCGGGGACAAGCTCCTACAATGAGCAGTTCTTC. Its protein product is CASSPRLAGTSSYNEQFF.

This clonotype was recorded a few times. V is TRBV11-2 and J is TRBJ2-7; D remains unclear. Germline-derived CDR1 and CDR2 are SGHAT and FQNNGV. There are 14 residues in the CDR3. The V gene lost 6 bases and the J gene lost 2 bases, with 14 bases spanning the gap. The CDR3: CASRKIGSPYEQYF. The CDR3 DNA follows: TGTGCCAGCAGGAAAATAGGGTCCCCCTACGAGCAGTACTTC.

This clonotype has more than one count but fewer than ten. This chain joins TRBV29-1 and TRBJ2-4, with a possible D match to TRBD2 (6 bases). The CDR3 is 12 amino acids. In germline, CDR1 is SQVTM, CDR2 ANQGSEA. The V gene lost 5 bases and the J gene lost 10 bases, with 15 bases spanning the gap. Here the CDR3 DNA reads TGCAGCGTTCGACGGTCGGGGGATATTCAGTACTTC. Residues: CSVRRSGDIQYF.

The CDR3 region has the DNA TGCGCCAGCAGCCAAGGGAAAGCGGGGGCTACTAGCACAGATACGCAGTATTTT. It translates to CASSQGKAGATSTDTQYF. The V call is TRBV4-3, the J call TRBJ2-3, with TRBD2 matching over 8 bases. Germline CDR1 reads LGHNA; CDR2 reads YSLEER. CDR3 length equals 18 residues. Trimming took 1 base from V and 0 from J; bases not matched to a gene: 9.